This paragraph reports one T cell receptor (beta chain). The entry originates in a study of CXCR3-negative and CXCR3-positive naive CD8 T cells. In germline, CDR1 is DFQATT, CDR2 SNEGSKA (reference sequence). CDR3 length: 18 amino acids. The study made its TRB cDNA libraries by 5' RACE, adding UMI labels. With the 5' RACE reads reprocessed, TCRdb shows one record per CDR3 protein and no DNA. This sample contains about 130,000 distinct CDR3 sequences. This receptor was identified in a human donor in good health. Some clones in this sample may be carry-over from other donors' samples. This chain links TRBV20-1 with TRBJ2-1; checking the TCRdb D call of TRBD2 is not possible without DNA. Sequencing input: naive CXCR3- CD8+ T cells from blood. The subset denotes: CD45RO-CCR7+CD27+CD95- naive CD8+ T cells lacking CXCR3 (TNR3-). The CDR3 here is CSARDSSFSTSGGNEQFF.